Listed here are 6 T cell receptor beta chains from one sample, sequenced in a study of Graves' ophthalmopathy and Graves' hyperthyroidism. The authors amplified TCR beta CDR3 regions, and they did so from RNA transcripts for repertoire sequencing. Second-round multiplex PCR came after a first-round RT-PCR that employed HTBI primers. Each CDR3 protein is one row after TCRdb ran MiXCR on the multiplex PCR reads. The profile shows approximately 700,000 distinct CDR3 sequences, roughly two fifths of them singletons. The sample taken for sequencing was peripheral blood. The receptors shown here come from an adult man with Graves' ophthalmopathy.

The gene calls are TRBV5-1 and TRBJ1-1; no reliable D call. The V gene lost 4 bases and the J gene lost 6 bases, with 16 bases spanning the gap. CDR1 and CDR2 from the germline V gene are SGHRS and YFSETQ. The CDR3 contains 14 residues. The CDR3 loop reads CASSPRPGFSEAFF. Here the CDR3 DNA reads TGCGCCAGCAGCCCGAGACCGGGGTTCTCTGAAGCTTTCTTT.

This clonotype was recorded once. The V call is TRBV10-3, the J call TRBJ1-1, with D unclear. CDR1 and CDR2 from the germline V gene are ENHRY and SYGVKD. The CDR3 consists of 13 residues. Trimming shortened V by 10 bases and J by 2 bases, and 14 bases separated the two germline ends. CDR3 nucleotides: TGTGCCAGCTTTCTAGTAACTAACACTGAAGCTTTCTTT. Its protein is CASFLVTNTEAFF.

The gene calls are TRBV6-1 and TRBJ1-1; 8 nucleotides align to TRBD1. Germline CDR1 is MNHNS and CDR2 is SASEGT. This CDR3 is built from 14 residues. V trimming: 5 bases; J trimming: 11 bases; junction bases outside the gene matches: 13. CDR3 protein: CASSRSRAGGLAFF. The DNA of the CDR3 is TGTGCCAGCAGTCGATCCCGGGCAGGGGGCTTGGCTTTCTTT.

V usage is TRBV20-1 and J usage is TRBJ1-3, with no clear D. Per germline, CDR1 DFQATT and CDR2 SNEGSKA (reference sequence). Trimming removed 3 bases at V and 3 bases at J, with 9 bases between. This CDR3 is 13 amino acids long. The CDR3 loop is CSASYDNGNTIYF. CDR3 nucleotide sequence: TGCAGTGCTAGCTATGACAATGGAAACACCATATATTTT.

The chain employs TRBV6-5 and TRBJ2-7, with D maybe TRBD1 (5 bases). The CDR3 length is 14 residues. Deletions cut 5 bases from V and 0 bases from J, with 11 bases between. In germline, CDR1 is MNHEY, CDR2 SVGAGI. CDR3 DNA sequence: TGTGCCAGCAGTACACAGGACGCCTCCTACGAGCAGTACTTC. Translating it yields CASSTQDASYEQYF.

This clonotype occurred a few times. The chain joins TRBV10-1 to TRBJ2-7; 12 nucleotides agree with TRBD2. The V segment lost 4 bases and the J segment 5 bases; nucleotides outside the gene matches: 6. The CDR3 length is 15 residues. Germline V gene lookup returns CDR1 WNHNN and CDR2 SYGVQD (reference sequence). The CDR3 DNA is TGCGCCAGCAGTGGGACTAGCGGGGAGTTCAACGAGCAGTACTTC. This codes for CASSGTSGEFNEQYF.